This T cell receptor (beta chain) stems from a study of beta chain features in type 1 diabetes. This clone was counted between two and nine times. Its antigen remains unidentified. Other DNA variants within this sample encode the same CDR3. Whole-study findings and limits: Diminished insertions and augmented deletions at VDJ junctions characterized type 1 diabetes patients. It was possible that PCR favored shorter templates, equally so in patients and controls.

Expressed TCRB transcripts were sequenced, since all the RNA that had been isolated was reverse transcribed. TCRdb's table, derived via immunoSEQ multiplex PCR, lists solely in-frame clones and lacks some. The sample lists about 290,000 clones; under 8.5% were seen once. Trimming removed 2 bases at V and 3 bases at J, with 7 bases between. CDR1 is MDHEN, CDR2 SYDVKM, per germline. This CDR3 contains 14 residues. This rearrangement joins TRBV28 to TRBJ2-2; D unclear. The sequence was obtained from a woman under 30 in good health. The sample consisted of central memory CD4+ T cells from blood. The CDR3 is CASSLGVHTGELFF. The DNA of the CDR3 is TGTGCCAGCAGTTTAGGGGTACACACCGGGGAGCTGTTTTTT.